This T cell receptor (beta chain) was recovered during a study of blood T cell repertoires in COVID-19. Looking at the study overall: Nucleic acid was either cDNA or gDNA, and it came from T cells, B-cell-depleted T cells, or PBMCs.

The germline CDR1 and CDR2 sequences are SGDLS and YYNGEE. The CDR3 is 15 amino acids. The V and J ends lost 1 base and 5 bases, in that order; junction bases with no gene match: 6. The sample holds a few counts of this clone. Generated by immunoSEQ multiplex PCR, the TCRdb table keeps only in-frame clones and is missing some. The sample holds more than 13,000 clones; roughly nine tenths are singletons and the top ten take 2% to 3%. The sample was peripheral blood. This chain connects TRBV9 to TRBJ1-1; 9 bases map to TRBD1. The TCR sequence derives from an older woman in a cohort sampled during active or convalescent COVID-19. CDR3 amino acids: CASSVRRTGETEAFF. The CDR3 DNA follows: TGTGCCAGCAGCGTAAGACGGACAGGGGAGACTGAAGCTTTCTTT.